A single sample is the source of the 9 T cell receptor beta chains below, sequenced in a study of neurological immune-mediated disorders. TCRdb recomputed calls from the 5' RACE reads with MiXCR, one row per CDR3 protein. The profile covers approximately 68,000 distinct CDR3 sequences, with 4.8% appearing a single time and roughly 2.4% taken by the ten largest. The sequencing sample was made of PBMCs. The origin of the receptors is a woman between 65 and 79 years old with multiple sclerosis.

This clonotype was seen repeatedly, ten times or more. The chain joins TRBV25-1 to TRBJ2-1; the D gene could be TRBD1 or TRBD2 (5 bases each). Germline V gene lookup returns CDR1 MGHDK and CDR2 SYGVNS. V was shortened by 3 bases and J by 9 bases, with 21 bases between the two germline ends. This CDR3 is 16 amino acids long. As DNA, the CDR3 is TGTGCCAGCAGTGACCCCCGGGACGACGTACAAGGTGAGCAGTTCTTC. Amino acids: CASSDPRDDVQGEQFF.

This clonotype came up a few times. The CDR3 region has the DNA TGCAGCGTTGAAGAGGGTTCAGAAACCTCCTACAATGAGCAGTTCTTC. This encodes CSVEEGSETSYNEQFF. The chain employs TRBV29-1 and TRBJ2-1; D is uncertain. From germline, CDR1 is SQVTM and CDR2 ANQGSEA. V lost 0 bases, J lost 0 bases, and 12 bases lay in between. The CDR3 is made up of 16 amino acids.

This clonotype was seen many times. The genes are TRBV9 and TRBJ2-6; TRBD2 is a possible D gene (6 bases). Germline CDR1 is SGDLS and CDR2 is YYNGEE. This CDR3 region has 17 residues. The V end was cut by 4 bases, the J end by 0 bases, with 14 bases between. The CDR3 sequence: CASSSGTRSSGANVLTF. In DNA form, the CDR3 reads TGTGCCAGCAGCTCTGGGACTCGGAGCTCTGGGGCCAACGTCCTGACTTTC.

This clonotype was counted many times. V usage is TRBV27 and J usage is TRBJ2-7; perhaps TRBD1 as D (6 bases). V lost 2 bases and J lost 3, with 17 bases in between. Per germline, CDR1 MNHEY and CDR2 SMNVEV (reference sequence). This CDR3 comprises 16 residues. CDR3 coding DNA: TGTGCCAGCAGTTTAACGGGGTTGCAGGGGAGCTACGAGCAGTACTTC. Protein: CASSLTGLQGSYEQYF.

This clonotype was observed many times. CDR3 protein: CASSLVPAGAEDTQYF. The CDR3 nucleotides read TGCGCCAGCAGCCTTGTGCCGGCGGGAGCGGAGGATACGCAGTATTTT. The rearrangement links TRBV5-1 to TRBJ2-3, with TRBD2 matching over 7 bases. Germline V CDR1 and CDR2: SGHRS, YFSETQ. V was pared by 4 bases and J by 6 bases, with 14 bases of the junction left unmatched. CDR3 length equals 16 residues.

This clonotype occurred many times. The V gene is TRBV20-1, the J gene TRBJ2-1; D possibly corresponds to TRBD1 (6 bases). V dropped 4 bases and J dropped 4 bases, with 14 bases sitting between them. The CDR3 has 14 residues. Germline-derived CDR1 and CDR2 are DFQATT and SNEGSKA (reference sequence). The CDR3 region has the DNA TGCAGTGCTAAATCCGGGACAAAGTACAATGAGCAGTTCTTC. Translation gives CSAKSGTKYNEQFF.

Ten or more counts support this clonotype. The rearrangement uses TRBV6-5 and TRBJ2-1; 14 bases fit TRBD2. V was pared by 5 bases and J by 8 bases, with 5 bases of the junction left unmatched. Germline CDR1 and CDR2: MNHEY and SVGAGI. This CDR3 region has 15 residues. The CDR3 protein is CASSPGTSGSDEQFF. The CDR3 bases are TGTGCCAGCAGTCCCGGGACTAGCGGGAGTGATGAGCAGTTCTTC.

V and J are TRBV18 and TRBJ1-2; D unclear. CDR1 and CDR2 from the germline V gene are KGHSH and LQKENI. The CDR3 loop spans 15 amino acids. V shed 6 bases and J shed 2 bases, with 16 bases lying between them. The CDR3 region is CASSPRSIPNYGYTF. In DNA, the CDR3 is TGTGCCAGCTCCCCTCGTAGTATACCCAACTATGGCTACACCTTC.

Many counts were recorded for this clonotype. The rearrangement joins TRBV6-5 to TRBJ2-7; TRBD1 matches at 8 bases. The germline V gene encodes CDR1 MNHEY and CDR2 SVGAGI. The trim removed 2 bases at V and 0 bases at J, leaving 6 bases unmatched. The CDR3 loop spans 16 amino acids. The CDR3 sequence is CASSYQGAPHSYEQYF. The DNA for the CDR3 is TGTGCCAGCAGTTACCAGGGGGCCCCCCACTCCTACGAGCAGTACTTC.